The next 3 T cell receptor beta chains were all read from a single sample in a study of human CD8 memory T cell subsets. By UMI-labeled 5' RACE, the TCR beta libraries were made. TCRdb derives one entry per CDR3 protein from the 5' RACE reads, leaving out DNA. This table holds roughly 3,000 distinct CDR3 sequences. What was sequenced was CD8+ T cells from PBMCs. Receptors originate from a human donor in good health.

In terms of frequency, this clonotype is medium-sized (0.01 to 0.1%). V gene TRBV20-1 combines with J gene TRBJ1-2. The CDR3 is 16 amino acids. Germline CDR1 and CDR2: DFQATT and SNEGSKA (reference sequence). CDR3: CSARVYNRGKGYGYTF.

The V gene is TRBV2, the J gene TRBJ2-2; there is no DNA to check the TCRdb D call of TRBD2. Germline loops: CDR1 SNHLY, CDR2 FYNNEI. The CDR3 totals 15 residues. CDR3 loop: CASSMDWRDTGELFF.

CDR3 protein: CASSDTAGGLNEQFF. V gene TRBV6-4 combines with J gene TRBJ2-1; checking the TCRdb D call of TRBD2 is not possible without DNA. CDR1 is MRHNA and CDR2 is SNTAGT in the germline V gene. The CDR3 spans 15 residues.